These 21 T cell receptor beta chains were all obtained from the same sample, sequenced in a study of blood T cell repertoires in COVID-19. Only in-frame clones appear in the TCRdb table, and some are missing; sequencing was by immunoSEQ multiplex PCR. The table has roughly 220,000 clones, more than 75% seen once. Material: PBMCs or T cells enriched from blood (not recorded which). All receptors come from a man aged 30 to 45 with acute COVID-19.

This clone was seen more than once but under ten times. The rearrangement links TRBV12-3 or TRBV12-4 to TRBJ1-5; D gene unclear. The length of the CDR3 is 12 residues. Trimming cost V 3 bases and J 6 bases, with 6 bases left between them. CDR3 in amino acids: CASSFEGQPQHF. The CDR3 nucleotides are TGTGCCAGCAGTTTCGAGGGTCAGCCCCAGCATTTT.

The chain joins TRBV30 to TRBJ1-2; D is unclear. Trimming removed 3 bases at V and 10 bases at J, with 12 bases between. The length of the CDR3 is 11 residues. CDR1 is GTSNPN and CDR2 is SVGIG in the germline V gene (reference sequence). CDR3 nucleotides: TGTGCCTGGAGCTCGTTGGCGGACTACACCTTC. It codes for CAWSSLADYTF.

This chain uses TRBV6-5 with TRBJ2-7, with 11 bases identical to TRBD2. Germline V gives CDR1 MNHEY, CDR2 SVGAGI. The CDR3 covers 15 residues. Losses at the gene ends were 7 bases for V and 1 base for J; bases not matched to a gene: 6. CDR3 in amino acids: CASTQGLAVSYEQYF. CDR3 DNA sequence: TGTGCCAGCACCCAGGGACTAGCGGTATCCTACGAGCAGTACTTC.

The chain carries TRBV6-5 and TRBJ1-5; TRBD1 matches 7 bases. The CDR3 length is 13 residues. After removal of 7 bases from V and 3 bases from J, the junction contained 3 bases not matched to a gene. In germline, CDR1 is MNHEY, CDR2 SVGAGI. The CDR3 DNA follows: TGTGCCAGCAAACAGGGGTTCAATCAGCCCCAGCATTTT. This codes for CASKQGFNQPQHF.

There are a few counts of this clone. The chain combines TRBV5-4 with TRBJ1-1; 8 bases line up with TRBD1. J lost 6 bases, V lost 0 bases, and 4 bases had no gene match. CDR3 length: 14 residues. The germline V gene has CDR1 SGHNT and CDR2 YYREEE (reference sequence). The CDR3 is CASSLGTGQAEAFF. In nucleotides, the CDR3 is TGTGCCAGCAGCTTGGGGACAGGGCAAGCTGAAGCTTTCTTT.

This clone was observed a single time. The genes are TRBV28 and TRBJ1-4; 7 positions match TRBD1. The CDR3 covers 12 residues. V shed 8 bases, J shed 6 bases, and the junction held 3 bases outside the gene matches. Looked up from germline, CDR1 is MDHEN and CDR2 is SYDVKM. CDR3 DNA: TGTGCCAGCTCAACAGGGGATGAAAAACTGTTTTTT. Amino acids: CASSTGDEKLFF. Looking up the rest from reference TRBV28 and TRBJ1-4 gives the full variable domain: DVKVTQSSRYLVKRTGEKVFLECVQDMDHENMFWYRQDPGLGLRLIYFSYDVKMKEKGDIPEGYSVSREKKERFSLILESASTNQTSMYLCASSTGDEKLFFGSGTQLSVL.

The chain has TRBV14 and TRBJ1-4, with TRBD1 identical over 8 bases. Trimming cost V 4 bases and J 4 bases; bases outside gene matches: 2. The germline CDR1 and CDR2 sequences are SGHDN and FVKESK. The CDR3 totals 14 residues. The CDR3 DNA sequence: TGTGCCAGCAGCCCGACAGGGGTTAATGAAAAACTGTTTTTT. This translates into CASSPTGVNEKLFF.

The rearrangement joins TRBV10-1 to TRBJ1-1, with TRBD1 matching 10 bases. V was pared by 3 bases and J by 3 bases, with 10 bases of the junction left unmatched. The CDR3 loop spans 17 amino acids. Germline-derived CDR1 and CDR2 are WNHNN and SYGVQD (reference sequence). CDR3 nucleotide sequence: TGCGCCAGCAGTGAAGGGGACAGGGGTCGTGGGCACACTGAAGCTTTCTTT. Protein sequence: CASSEGDRGRGHTEAFF.

The rearrangement uses TRBV21-1 and TRBJ2-3; the table's D call TRBD2 went unverified against the DNA. TRBV21-1 is listed as a pseudogene. CDR3 length: 15 residues. The CDR3 loop reads CASSKGGLRTDTQYF. The CDR3 DNA reads as TGTGCCAGCAGCAAAGGAGGGTTACGCACAGATACGCAGTATTTT.

V is TRBV6-5 and J is TRBJ2-5, with TRBD2 matching over 7 bases. With 0 bases clipped from V and 9 bases from J, the junction kept 4 bases outside the gene matches. The CDR3 is 13 amino acids. Germline-derived CDR1 and CDR2 are MNHEY and SVGAGI. CDR3 in amino acids: CASSYSEGRAQYF. CDR3 nucleotide sequence: TGTGCCAGCAGTTACTCCGAGGGGAGGGCCCAGTACTTC.

This clone was detected only a few times. The CDR3 DNA reads as TGCAGCGTTGGGGCCTATGGATCCACTGAAGCTTTCTTT. Translated: CSVGAYGSTEAFF. The chain joins TRBV29-1 to TRBJ1-1; D unclear. Germline CDR1 SQVTM, CDR2 ANQGSEA. Between the trimmed V and J ends, which lost 4 bases and 4 bases, there was a span of 13 bases. This CDR3 has 13 residues. Full variable domain (remainder filled in from reference TRBV29-1 and TRBJ1-1): SAVISQKPSRDICQRGTSLTIQCQVDSQVTMMFWYRQQPGQSLTLIATANQGSEATYESGFVIDKFPISRPNLTFSTLTVSNMSPEDSSIYLCSVGAYGSTEAFFGQGTRLTVV.

V gene TRBV24-1 combines with J gene TRBJ1-5, with D possibly being TRBD1 (5 bases). CDR1 KGHDR and CDR2 SFDVKD come from the germline V gene. This CDR3 spans 14 amino acids. Trimming stripped 8 bases from V and 0 bases from J, with 10 bases between. As DNA, the CDR3 is TGTGCCACCACACCAGGGTTTAGCAATCAGCCCCAGCATTTT. Its translation is CATTPGFSNQPQHF.

On this clone: This CDR3 is also generated by other DNA sequences in the sample. The rearrangement links TRBV10-3 to TRBJ1-4, with D uncertain. In germline, CDR1 is ENHRY, CDR2 SYGVKD. Trimming pared 3 bases from V and 4 bases from J, leaving 9 bases between. This CDR3 is 14 amino acids long. The CDR3 region has the DNA TGTGCCATCAGTGAACTAGGAGGTAATGAAAAACTGTTTTTT. Translating it yields CAISELGGNEKLFF.

The chain links TRBV7-7 to TRBJ2-5; TRBD1 agrees at 10 bases. The CDR3 loop spans 17 amino acids. Germline loops: CDR1 SSHAT, CDR2 FNYEAQ (reference sequence). V shed 5 bases, J shed 3 bases, and the junction held 12 bases outside the gene matches. The CDR3, as DNA: TGTGCCAGCAGCGTTTCCGGGACAGGGGCAGGAAAAGAGACCCAGTACTTC. Translating it yields CASSVSGTGAGKETQYF.

V gene TRBV3-1 (or the pseudogene TRBV3-2) combines with J gene TRBJ2-2; 12 bases map to TRBD2. V lost 1 base and J lost 4; bases outside the gene matches: 7. The germline V gene encodes CDR1 LGHDT and CDR2 YNNKEL (reference sequence). The CDR3 runs 18 residues. The CDR3 DNA is TGTGCCAGCAGCCAAGGGGCTAGCGGGGGGGCTGGCACCGGGGAGCTGTTTTTT. This sequence encodes CASSQGASGGAGTGELFF.

V and J are TRBV7-3 and TRBJ2-6, with D uncertain. The ends were cut back, 5 bases at V and 0 bases at J, with 11 bases in the middle. The CDR3 loop spans 16 amino acids. CDR1 is SGHTA, CDR2 FQGTGA, per germline. The CDR3 region is CASSPQALSGANVLTF. DNA for the CDR3: TGTGCCAGCAGCCCTCAGGCCCTCTCTGGGGCCAACGTCCTGACTTTC.

CDR3 sequence reads: CASSLGLLNSPLHF. CDR3 bases: TGTGCCAGCAGCTTAGGACTGCTGAATTCACCCCTCCACTTT. The chain joins TRBV13 to TRBJ1-6, with D uncertain. Between the trimmed V and J ends, which lost 0 bases and 7 bases, there was a span of 7 bases. The CDR3 contains 14 residues. In germline, CDR1 is PRHDT, CDR2 FYEKMQ (reference sequence).

This chain uses TRBV5-1 with TRBJ1-1; D gene uncertain. Deletions cut 4 bases from V and 4 bases from J, with 11 bases between. This CDR3 is 13 amino acids long. Germline loops: CDR1 SGHRS, CDR2 YFSETQ. DNA of the CDR3: TGCGCCAGCAGCGTTTGGGGAGGCACTGAAGCTTTCTTT. This codes for CASSVWGGTEAFF. The variable domain in full, with the rest retrieved from reference TRBV5-1 and TRBJ1-1, is KAGVTQTPRYLIKTRGQQVTLSCSPISGHRSVSWYQQTPGQGLQFLFEYFSETQRNKGNFPGRFSGRQFSNSRSEMNVSTLELGDSALYLCASSVWGGTEAFFGQGTRLTVV.

This sequence joins TRBV5-1 and TRBJ1-1, with a tentative D call TRBD1 (6 bases). CDR3 size: 15 residues. The germline CDR1 and CDR2 sequences are SGHRS and YFSETQ. V lost 4 bases and J 1 base, leaving 14 bases between the germline ends. The CDR3 DNA follows: TGCGCCAGCAGCCGCTTGGGGGCCGGGAACACTGAAGCTTTCTTT. This gives the protein CASSRLGAGNTEAFF.

The genes are TRBV14 and TRBJ1-2, with 8 bases fitting TRBD1. J gave up 8 bases and V 0 bases, and 8 bases lay outside the gene matches. From germline, CDR1 is SGHDN and CDR2 FVKESK. The CDR3 runs 15 residues. CDR3 region: CASSQDFGGTGGYTF. The CDR3 nucleotides are TGTGCCAGCAGCCAAGATTTTGGGGGGACAGGCGGCTACACCTTC.

This rearrangement joins TRBV11-3 to TRBJ2-3, with TRBD1 as a possible D gene (6 bases). This CDR3 is 16 amino acids long. The V end was cut by 1 base, the J end by 0 bases, with 11 bases between. The germline V gene has CDR1 SGHNT and CDR2 YENEEA. CDR3 nucleotide sequence: TGTGCCAGCAGCTTAGGGACAGCCTCTAGCACAGATACGCAGTATTTT. Residues: CASSLGTASSTDTQYF.